The sample holds a few counts of the clone carrying this T cell receptor (beta chain). Antigen specificity is unknown. There are 13 residues in the CDR3. Germline assignment: CDR1 DFQATT and CDR2 SNEGSKA (reference sequence). Trimming left V 2 bases short and J 8 bases short, with 12 bases between. This specimen belongs to a study of T cells in Graves' hyperthyroidism and ophthalmopathy. For the study at large: Upon initial diagnosis and before any treatment, peripheral blood was collected. Study results and caveats: The blood repertoire included most of the expanded thyroid clonotypes above 0.001. A 13 V-J signature model discriminated ophthalmopathy versus stable hyperthyroidism.

Researchers amplified the TCR beta CDR3 regions from RNA transcripts. RT-PCR in the first round (using the HTBI primer set) targeted the TCR CDR3. Via MiXCR, TCRdb re-called the multiplex PCR reads, giving one row per CDR3 protein. This table has fewer than 250,000 distinct CDR3 sequences, over 15% appearing once. Ophthalmopathy patients showed a Clinical Activity Score of at least 3, NOSPECS grade of at least 4 and duration under 3 months. This rearrangement joins TRBV20-1 to TRBJ1-4; no definite D call. The sequencing sample was made of blood. The TCR was taken from a woman between 18 and 29 years old with Graves' ophthalmopathy. In DNA, the CDR3 is TGCAGTGCTAGATTACCTCTCGGGGAAAAACTGTTTTTT. Its translation is CSARLPLGEKLFF.